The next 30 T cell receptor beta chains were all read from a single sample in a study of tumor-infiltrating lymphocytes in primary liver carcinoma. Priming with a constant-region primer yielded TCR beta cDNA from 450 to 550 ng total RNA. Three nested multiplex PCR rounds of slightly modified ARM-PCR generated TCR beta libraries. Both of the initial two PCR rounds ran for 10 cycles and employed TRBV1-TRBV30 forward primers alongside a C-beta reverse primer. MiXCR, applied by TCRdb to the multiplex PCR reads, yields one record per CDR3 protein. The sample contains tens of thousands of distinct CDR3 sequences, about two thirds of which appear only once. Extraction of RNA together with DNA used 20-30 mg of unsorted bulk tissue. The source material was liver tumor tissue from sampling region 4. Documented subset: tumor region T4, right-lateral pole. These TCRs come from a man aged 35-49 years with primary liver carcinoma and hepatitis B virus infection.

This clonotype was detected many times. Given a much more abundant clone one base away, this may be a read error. CDR3: CASSEEAGGYNEQLF. The CDR3 DNA reads as TGTGCCAGCAGTGAAGAAGCGGGAGGATACAATGAGCAGTTGTTC. The V and J genes are TRBV6-1 and TRBJ2-1; 9 bases match TRBD2. In germline, CDR1 is MNHNS, CDR2 SASEGT. This CDR3 spans 15 amino acids.

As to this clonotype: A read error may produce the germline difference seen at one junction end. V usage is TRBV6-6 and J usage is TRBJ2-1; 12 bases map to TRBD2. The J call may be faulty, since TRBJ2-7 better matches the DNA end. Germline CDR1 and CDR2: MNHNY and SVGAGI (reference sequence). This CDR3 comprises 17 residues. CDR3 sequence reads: CVSSYSTSGSSYNEQYF. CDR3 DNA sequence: TGTGTCAGCAGTTACTCGACTAGCGGGAGCTCCTACAATGAGCAGTACTTC.

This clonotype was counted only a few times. CDR3 nucleotide sequence: TGTGCCAGCAGTGAACCTAGCGGGAGCTACAATGAGCAGTTCTTC. It is translated as CASSEPSGSYNEQFF. The V call is TRBV6-1, the J call TRBJ2-1, with 10 nucleotides matching TRBD2. Germline loops: CDR1 MNHNS, CDR2 SASEGT. Losses at the gene ends were 2 bases for V and 3 bases for J; bases not matched to a gene: 1. The CDR3 is made up of 15 amino acids.

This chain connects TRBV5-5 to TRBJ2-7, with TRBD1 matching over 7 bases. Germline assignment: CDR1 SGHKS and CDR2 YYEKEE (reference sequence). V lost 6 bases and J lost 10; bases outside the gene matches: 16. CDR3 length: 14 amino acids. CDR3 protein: CASTSGTALSDQYF. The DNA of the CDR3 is TGTGCCAGCACCTCCGGGACAGCTCTCTCCGATCAGTACTTC.

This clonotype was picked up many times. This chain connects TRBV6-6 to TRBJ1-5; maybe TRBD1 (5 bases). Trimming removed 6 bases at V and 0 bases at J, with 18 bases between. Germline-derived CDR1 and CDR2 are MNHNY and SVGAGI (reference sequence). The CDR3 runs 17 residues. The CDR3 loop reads CASRAVVDIYSNQPQHF. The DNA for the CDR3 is TGTGCCAGCAGGGCTGTAGTGGACATATATAGCAATCAGCCCCAGCATTTT.

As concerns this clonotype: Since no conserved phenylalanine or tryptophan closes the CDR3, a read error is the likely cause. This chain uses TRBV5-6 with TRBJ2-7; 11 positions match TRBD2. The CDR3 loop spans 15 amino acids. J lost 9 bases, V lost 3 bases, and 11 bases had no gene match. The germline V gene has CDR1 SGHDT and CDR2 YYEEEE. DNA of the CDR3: TGTGCCAGCAGCTCTAGGGGACTAGCGGAATACCTGCAGTACATC. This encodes CASSSRGLAEYLQYI.

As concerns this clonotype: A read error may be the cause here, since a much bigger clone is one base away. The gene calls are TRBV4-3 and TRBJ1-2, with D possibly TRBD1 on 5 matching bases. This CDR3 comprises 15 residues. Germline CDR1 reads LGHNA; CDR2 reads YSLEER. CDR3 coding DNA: TGCGCCAGCAGCCAGAGTCCCGGGGGATCCTATTGCTACACCTTC. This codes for CASSQSPGGSYCYTF.

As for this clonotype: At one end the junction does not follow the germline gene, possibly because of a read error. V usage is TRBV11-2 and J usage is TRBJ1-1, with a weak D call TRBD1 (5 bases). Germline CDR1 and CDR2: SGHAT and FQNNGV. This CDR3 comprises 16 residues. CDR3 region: CASSRGRVGVFTEALF. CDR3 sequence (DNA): TGTGCCAGCAGCCGAGGTAGAGTAGGGGTCTTCACTGAAGCTCTCTTT.

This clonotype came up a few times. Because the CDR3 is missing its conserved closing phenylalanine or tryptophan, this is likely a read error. The CDR3 protein is CASSLDSEKLFY. Written as DNA, the CDR3 is TGTGCCAGCAGCTTAGATTCGGAGAAACTGTTTTAT. V gene TRBV11-2 combines with J gene TRBJ1-4, with unresolved D. The CDR3 has 12 residues. Trimming took 0 bases from V and 11 from J, leaving 7 bases between them. Germline-derived CDR1 and CDR2 are SGHAT and FQNNGV.

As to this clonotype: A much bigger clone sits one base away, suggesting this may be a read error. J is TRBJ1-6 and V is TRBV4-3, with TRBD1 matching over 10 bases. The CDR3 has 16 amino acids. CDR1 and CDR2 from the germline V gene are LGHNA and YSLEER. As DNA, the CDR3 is TGCACCAGCAGATCCTGGGACAGGGGAAGGAATTCACCCCTCCACTTT. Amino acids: CTSRSWDRGRNSPLHF.

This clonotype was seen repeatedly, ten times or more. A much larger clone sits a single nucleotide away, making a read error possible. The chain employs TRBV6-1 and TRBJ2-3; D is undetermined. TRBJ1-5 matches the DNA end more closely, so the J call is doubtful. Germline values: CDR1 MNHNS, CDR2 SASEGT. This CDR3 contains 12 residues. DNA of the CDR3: TGTGCCAGCAAGCCCAGCACAGATACGCAGCATTTT. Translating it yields CASKPSTDTQHF.

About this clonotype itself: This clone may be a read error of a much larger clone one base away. The CDR3 nucleotides read TGCGCCAGCAACTCAAGGGGGGACGAGCAGTACTTC. Amino acids: CASNSRGDEQYF. This chain joins TRBV4-1 and TRBJ2-7; D tentatively fits TRBD1 or TRBD2 (6 bases each). The CDR3 contains 12 residues. Germline V gives CDR1 MGHRA, CDR2 YSYEKL. With 7 bases removed from V and 5 bases from J, the gap between germline ends came to 12 bases.

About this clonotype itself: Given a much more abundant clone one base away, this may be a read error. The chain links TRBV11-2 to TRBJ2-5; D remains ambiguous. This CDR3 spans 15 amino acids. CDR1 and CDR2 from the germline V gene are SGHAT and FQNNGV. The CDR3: CASSHVELVPETQYF. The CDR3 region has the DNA TGTGCCAGCAGCCACGTCGAGCTAGTCCCAGAGACCCAATACTTC. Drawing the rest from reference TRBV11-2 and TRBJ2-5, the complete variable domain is EAGVAQSPRYKIIEKRQSVAFWCNPISGHATLYWYQQILGQGPKLLIQFQNNGVVDDSQLPKDRFSAERLKGVDSTLKIQPAKLEDSAVYLCASSHVELVPETQYFGPGTRLLVL.

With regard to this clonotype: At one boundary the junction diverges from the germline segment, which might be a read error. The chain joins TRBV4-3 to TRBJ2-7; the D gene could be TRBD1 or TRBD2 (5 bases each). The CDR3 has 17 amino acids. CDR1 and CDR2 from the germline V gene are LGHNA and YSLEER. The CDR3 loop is CASSQEAPGAGRYVQYF. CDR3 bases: TGCGCCAGCAGCCAAGAAGCACCCGGGGCAGGGCGGTACGTGCAGTACTTC.

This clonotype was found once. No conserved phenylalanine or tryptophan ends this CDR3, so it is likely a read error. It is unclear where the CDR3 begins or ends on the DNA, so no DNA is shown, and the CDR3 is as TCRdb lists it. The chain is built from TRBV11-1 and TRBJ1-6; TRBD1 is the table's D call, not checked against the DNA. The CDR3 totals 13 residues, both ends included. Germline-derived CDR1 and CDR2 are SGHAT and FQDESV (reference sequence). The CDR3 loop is CASSRTLVSTLHI.

Here the CDR3 DNA reads TGTGCCAGCAGCTTAGTTGGGCAGGGCAATGAGCAGTTCTTC. Protein sequence: CASSLVGQGNEQFF. The rearrangement links TRBV11-3 to TRBJ2-1, with TRBD1 as a possible D gene (5 bases). V shed 1 base and J shed 6 bases, with 10 bases lying between them. Germline V gives CDR1 SGHNT, CDR2 YENEEA. This CDR3 has 14 residues.

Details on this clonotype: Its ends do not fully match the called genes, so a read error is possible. The chain's CDR3 is CASSSYGLGRNETFF. The CDR3 DNA follows: TGTGCCAGTAGTTCCTATGGACTGGGAAGGAATGAAACTTTCTTT. This chain uses TRBV12-3 or TRBV12-4 with TRBJ1-1; D is unresolved. This CDR3 spans 15 amino acids.

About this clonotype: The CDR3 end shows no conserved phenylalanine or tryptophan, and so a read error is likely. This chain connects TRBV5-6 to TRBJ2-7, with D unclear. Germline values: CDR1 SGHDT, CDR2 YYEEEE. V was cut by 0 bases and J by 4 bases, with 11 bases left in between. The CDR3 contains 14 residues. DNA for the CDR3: TGTGCCAGCAGCTTGGCGGAATCAAAATACGAGCAGTACATC. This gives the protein CASSLAESKYEQYI.

As DNA, the CDR3 is TGTGCCAGCAGCCCCCAGGAGGGATTGGGTGAGCAGTTCTTC. Translation: CASSPQEGLGEQFF. J is TRBJ2-1 and V is TRBV11-2; tentative D call: TRBD2 (6 bases). Trimming removed 5 bases from V and 9 bases from J, with 17 bases in between. CDR3 size: 14 residues. The germline V gene has CDR1 SGHAT and CDR2 FQNNGV. The whole variable domain, filled in from reference TRBV11-2 and TRBJ2-1, reads EAGVAQSPRYKIIEKRQSVAFWCNPISGHATLYWYQQILGQGPKLLIQFQNNGVVDDSQLPKDRFSAERLKGVDSTLKIQPAKLEDSAVYLCASSPQEGLGEQFFGPGTRLTVL.

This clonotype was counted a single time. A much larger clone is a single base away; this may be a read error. The CDR3 sequence: CASSSGQNNQSQHF. DNA of the CDR3: TGTGCCAGCAGCTCAGGACAGAACAATCAGTCCCAGCATTTT. The chain carries TRBV7-6 and TRBJ1-5; D may be TRBD1 (6 bases). The CDR3 sequence is 14 residues long. Germline CDR1 and CDR2: SGHVS and FNYEAQ.

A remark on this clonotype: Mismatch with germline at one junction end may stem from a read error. CDR3 protein: CTIFSILTGEQFF. In DNA form, the CDR3 reads TGTACCATCTTCTCAATACTGACTGGTGAGCAGTTCTTC. The chain uses TRBV10-3 and TRBJ2-1; D is unclear. The CDR3 consists of 13 residues. Germline CDR1 is ENHRY and CDR2 is SYGVKD.

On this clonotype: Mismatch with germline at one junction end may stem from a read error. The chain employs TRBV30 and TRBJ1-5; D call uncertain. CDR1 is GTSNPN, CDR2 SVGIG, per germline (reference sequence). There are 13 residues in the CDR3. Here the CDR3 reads CAWSGHTNLPQHF. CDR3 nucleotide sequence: TGTGCCTGGAGTGGCCATACTAATCTGCCCCAGCATTTT.

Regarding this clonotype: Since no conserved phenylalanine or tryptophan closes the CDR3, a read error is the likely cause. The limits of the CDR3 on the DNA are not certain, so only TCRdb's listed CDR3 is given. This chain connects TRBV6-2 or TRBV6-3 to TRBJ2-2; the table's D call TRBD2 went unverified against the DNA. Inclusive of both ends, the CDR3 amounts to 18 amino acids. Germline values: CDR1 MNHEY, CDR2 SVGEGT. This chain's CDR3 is CASSSGLVGVGNTGERFY.

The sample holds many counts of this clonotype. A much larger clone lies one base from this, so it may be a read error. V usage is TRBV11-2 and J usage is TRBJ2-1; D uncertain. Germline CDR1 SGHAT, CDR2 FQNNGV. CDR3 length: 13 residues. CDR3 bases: TGTGTCAGCAGCTTAAATGATGCCTATGAGCAGTTCTTC. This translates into CVSSLNDAYEQFF.

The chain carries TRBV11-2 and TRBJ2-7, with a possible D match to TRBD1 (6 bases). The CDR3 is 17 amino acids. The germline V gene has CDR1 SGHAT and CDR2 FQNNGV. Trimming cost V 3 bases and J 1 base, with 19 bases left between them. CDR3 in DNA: TGTGCCAGCAGCTTGGATGTAAGGGGACATGGGTCCTACGAGCAGTACTTC. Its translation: CASSLDVRGHGSYEQYF.

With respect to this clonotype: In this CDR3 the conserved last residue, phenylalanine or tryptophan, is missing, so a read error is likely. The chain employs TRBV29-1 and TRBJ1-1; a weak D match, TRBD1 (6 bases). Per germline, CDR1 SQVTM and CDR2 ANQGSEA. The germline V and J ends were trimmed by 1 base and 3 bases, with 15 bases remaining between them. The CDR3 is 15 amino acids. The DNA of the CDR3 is TGCAGCGTTGAAGGAGGGGACACAGTGGACACTGAAGCTTTCCTT. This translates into CSVEGGDTVDTEAFL.

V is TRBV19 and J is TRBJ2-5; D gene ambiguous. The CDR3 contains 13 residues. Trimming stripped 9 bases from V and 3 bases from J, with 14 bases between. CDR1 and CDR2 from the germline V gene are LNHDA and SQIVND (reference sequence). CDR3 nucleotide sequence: TGTGCCAGCAGGCGGTCAGCAAAAGAGACCCAGTACTTC. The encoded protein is CASRRSAKETQYF.

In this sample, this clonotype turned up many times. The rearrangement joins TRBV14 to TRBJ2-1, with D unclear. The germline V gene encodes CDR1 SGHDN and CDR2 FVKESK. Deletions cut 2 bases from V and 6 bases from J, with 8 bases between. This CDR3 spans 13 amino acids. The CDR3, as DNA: TGTGCCAGCAGCCAATCAGTGGGCAATGAGCAGTTCTTC. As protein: CASSQSVGNEQFF.

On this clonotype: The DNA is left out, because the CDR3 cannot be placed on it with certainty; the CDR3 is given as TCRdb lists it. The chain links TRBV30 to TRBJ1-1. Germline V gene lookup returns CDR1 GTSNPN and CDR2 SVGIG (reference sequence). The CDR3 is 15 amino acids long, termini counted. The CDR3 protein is CAWLVLWGGGTEAFF.

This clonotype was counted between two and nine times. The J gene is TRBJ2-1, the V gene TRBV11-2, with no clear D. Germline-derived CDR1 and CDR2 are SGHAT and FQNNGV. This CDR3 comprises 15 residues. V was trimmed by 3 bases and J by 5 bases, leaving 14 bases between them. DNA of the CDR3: TGTGCCAGCAGCTTTAGCAGGCCACTCCACAATGAGCAGTTCTTC. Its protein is CASSFSRPLHNEQFF.